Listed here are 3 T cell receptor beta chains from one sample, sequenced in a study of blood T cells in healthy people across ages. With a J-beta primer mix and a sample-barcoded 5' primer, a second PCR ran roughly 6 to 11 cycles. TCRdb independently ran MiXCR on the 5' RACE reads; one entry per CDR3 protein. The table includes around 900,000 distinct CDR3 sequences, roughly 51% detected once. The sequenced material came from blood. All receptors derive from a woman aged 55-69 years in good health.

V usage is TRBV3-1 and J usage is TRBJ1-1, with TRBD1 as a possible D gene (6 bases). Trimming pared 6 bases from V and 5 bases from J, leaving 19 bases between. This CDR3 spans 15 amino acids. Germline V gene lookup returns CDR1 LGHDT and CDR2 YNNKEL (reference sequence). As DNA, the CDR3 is TGTGCCAGCAGTAAAGGAGACAGGCGTGGGACTGAAGCTTTCTTT. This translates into CASSKGDRRGTEAFF.

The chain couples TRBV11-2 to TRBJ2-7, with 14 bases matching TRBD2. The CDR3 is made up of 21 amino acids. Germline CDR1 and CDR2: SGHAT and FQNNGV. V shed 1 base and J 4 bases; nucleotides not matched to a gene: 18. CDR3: CASSLGPNTGGTSGRMYEQYF. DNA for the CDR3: TGTGCCAGCAGCTTAGGTCCAAATACAGGGGGGACTAGCGGGAGAATGTACGAGCAGTACTTC.

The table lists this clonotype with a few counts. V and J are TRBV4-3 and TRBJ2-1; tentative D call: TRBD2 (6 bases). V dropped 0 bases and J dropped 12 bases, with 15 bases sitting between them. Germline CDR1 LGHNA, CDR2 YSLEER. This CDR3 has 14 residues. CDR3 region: CASSQEAGLTVQFF. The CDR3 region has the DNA TGCGCCAGCAGCCAAGAGGCGGGGCTAACAGTGCAGTTCTTC.